Each of the 20 T cell receptor beta chains below was sequenced from the same sample in a study of shared clonotypes between healthy human individuals. Using immunoSEQ multiplex PCR, the repertoire was profiled, and TCRdb retains in-frame clones only, with some absent. Here the sample spans about 700,000 clones, 92% being singletons. CD8 cells classed as naive were CD45RO-negative and positively selected for CCR7, excluding terminally differentiated effector memory CD45RA+ cells. Specimen: naive CD8+ T cells sorted from blood. The receptors originated from a man under 40 in good health.

The genes are TRBV27 and TRBJ2-7, with D perhaps matching TRBD2 (7 bases). Per the germline V gene, CDR1 is MNHEY and CDR2 is SMNVEV (reference sequence). V lost 7 bases and J lost 2, with 18 bases in between. The CDR3 runs 15 residues. Here the CDR3 reads CASTQRGGQTYEQYF. DNA for the CDR3: TGTGCCAGCACCCAGAGGGGGGGGCAGACCTACGAGCAGTACTTC.

The genes are TRBV5-6 and TRBJ1-1; TRBD1 agrees at 8 bases. V was clipped by 5 bases and J by 0 bases; unmatched bases: 3. CDR3 length equals 14 residues. Germline V gene sequence: CDR1 SGHDT, CDR2 YYEEEE. Here the CDR3 DNA reads TGTGCCAGCAGGCCGGGACAGGTGAACACTGAAGCTTTCTTT. This translates into CASRPGQVNTEAFF.

The V and J genes are TRBV7-6 and TRBJ1-2; 7 bases align to TRBD1. V lost 3 bases to trimming and J lost 3 bases; unmatched junction nucleotides: 13. Germline CDR1 is SGHVS and CDR2 is FNYEAQ. CDR3 length: 17 residues. CDR3 in amino acids: CASSFRQGAGAHYGYTF. The CDR3 region has the DNA TGTGCCAGCAGCTTCCGACAGGGCGCAGGGGCGCACTATGGCTACACCTTC. The full variable domain, with the rest looked up from reference TRBV7-6 and TRBJ1-2, is GAGVSQSPRYKVTKRGQDVALRCDPISGHVSLYWYRQALGQGPEFLTYFNYEAQQDKSGLPNDRFSAERPEGSISTLTIQRTEQRDSAMYRCASSFRQGAGAHYGYTFGSGTRLTVV.

The CDR3 DNA reads as TGTGCCACTTCCGCTCTGCAATTTAGCACAGATACGCAGTATTTT. Its protein is CATSALQFSTDTQYF. The chain uses TRBV6-1 and TRBJ2-3; unclear D gene. The CDR3 extends over 15 amino acids. Germline loops: CDR1 MNHNS, CDR2 SASEGT. The V end was cut by 10 bases, the J end by 0 bases, with 17 bases between.

The chain links TRBV5-4 to TRBJ1-2; possible D gene TRBD1, 5 bases. The germline V gene encodes CDR1 SGHNT and CDR2 YYREEE (reference sequence). The CDR3 has 16 amino acids. V was clipped by 4 bases and J by 3 bases, with 19 bases between them. For the CDR3, the DNA is TGTGCCAGCAGCCCCGCCTGGGTTGGGGGTGACTATGGCTACACCTTC. The encoded protein is CASSPAWVGGDYGYTF.

This clone came up a few times. The chain uses TRBV5-8 and TRBJ2-6; D is undetermined. Germline V gives CDR1 SGHTS, CDR2 YDEGEE. This CDR3 region has 12 residues. Trimming removed 2 bases from V and 5 bases from J, with 2 bases in between. In DNA form, the CDR3 reads TGTGCCAGCAGCTTCTGGGCCAACGTCCTGACTTTC. Residues: CASSFWANVLTF. Full variable domain (remainder filled in from reference TRBV5-8 and TRBJ2-6): EAGVTQSPTHLIKTRGQQATLRCSPISGHTSVYWYQQALGLGLQFLLWYDEGEERNRGNFPPRFSGRQFPNYSSELNVNALELEDSALYLCASSFWANVLTFGAGSRLTVL.

The rearrangement uses TRBV2 and TRBJ2-3, with 14 bases matching TRBD2. Germline V CDR1 and CDR2: SNHLY, FYNNEI. The CDR3 totals 15 residues. V lost 4 bases, J lost 4 bases, and 1 base stayed unmatched. The CDR3 bases are TGTGCCAGCAGTGGGACTAGCGGGAGGTCAGATACGCAGTATTTT. Residues: CASSGTSGRSDTQYF.

The genes are TRBV5-8 and TRBJ2-7; 8 bases are a match to TRBD2. The germline V gene encodes CDR1 SGHTS and CDR2 YDEGEE. This CDR3 spans 14 amino acids. V lost 6 bases to trimming and J lost 2 bases; unmatched junction nucleotides: 7. In DNA, the CDR3 is TGTGCCAGCACTCCTCCGGGAGGGCCCTACGAGCAGTACTTC. It is translated as CASTPPGGPYEQYF.

The CDR3 DNA reads as TGTGCCAGTACCAACCCTCCGGGGGGGTTTCCGCGCCTCTCTGGAAACACCATATATTTT. Protein product: CASTNPPGGFPRLSGNTIYF. The V call is TRBV19, the J call TRBJ1-3; D is perhaps TRBD1 (5 bases). With 7 bases removed from V and 0 bases from J, the gap between germline ends came to 28 bases. CDR1 LNHDA and CDR2 SQIVND come from the germline V gene (reference sequence). CDR3 length: 20 residues.

V gene TRBV7-9 combines with J gene TRBJ1-2; D might be TRBD1 (6 bases). V was pared by 4 bases and J by 7 bases, with 13 bases between. This CDR3 contains 13 residues. Germline CDR1 and CDR2: SEHNR and FQNEAQ (reference sequence). CDR3 region: CASSSGALLGYTF. The CDR3 coding sequence is TGTGCCAGCAGCTCAGGGGCCCTCCTTGGCTACACCTTC. The variable domain in full, with the rest retrieved from reference TRBV7-9 and TRBJ1-2, is DTGVSQNPRHKITKRGQNVTFRCDPISEHNRLYWYRQTLGQGPEFLTYFQNEAQLEKSRLLSDRFSAERPKGSFSTLEIQRTEQGDSAMYLCASSSGALLGYTFGSGTRLTVV.

The genes are TRBV19 and TRBJ2-4; D call uncertain. Germline CDR1 LNHDA, CDR2 SQIVND (reference sequence). CDR3 length: 11 residues. Trimming pared 3 bases from V and 8 bases from J, leaving 5 bases between. The CDR3 DNA reads TGTGCCAGTAGTATCGGGTACATTCAGTACTTC. Translation gives CASSIGYIQYF.

V gene TRBV2 combines with J gene TRBJ2-7; no clear D gene. The CDR3 totals 13 residues. The V and J ends lost 2 bases and 3 bases respectively, with 8 bases between them. The germline CDR1 and CDR2 sequences are SNHLY and FYNNEI. In DNA, the CDR3 is TGTGCCAGCAGTGAAAGGCAGTTCTACGAGCAGTACTTC. Its protein is CASSERQFYEQYF. Looking up the rest from reference TRBV2 and TRBJ2-7 gives the full variable domain: EPEVTQTPSHQVTQMGQEVILRCVPISNHLYFYWYRQILGQKVEFLVSFYNNEISEKSEIFDDQFSVERPDGSNFTLKIRSTKLEDSAMYFCASSERQFYEQYFGPGTRLTVT.

This clone was found once. V is TRBV27 and J is TRBJ2-7, with TRBD2 matching over 9 bases. The germline gives CDR1 MNHEY, CDR2 SMNVEV (reference sequence). This CDR3 has 14 residues. The V segment lost 4 bases and the J segment 4 bases; nucleotides outside the gene matches: 5. CDR3 sequence: CASSWAGGPYEQYF. The CDR3 DNA reads TGTGCCAGCAGTTGGGCGGGAGGGCCTTACGAGCAGTACTTC.

The rearrangement links TRBV30 to TRBJ2-7; D is tentatively TRBD1 or TRBD2 (6 bases each). CDR1 and CDR2 from the germline V gene are GTSNPN and SVGIG (reference sequence). This CDR3 is built from 13 residues. V was trimmed by 1 base and J by 6 bases, leaving 13 bases between them. The CDR3 loop reads CAWSGGASAEQYF. The CDR3 nucleotides read TGTGCCTGGAGTGGGGGGGCATCCGCCGAGCAGTACTTC.

This chain joins TRBV9 and TRBJ1-1; a weak D match, TRBD1 (5 bases). V was pared by 3 bases and J by 2 bases, with 14 bases between. The CDR3 is made up of 15 amino acids. Germline CDR1 SGDLS, CDR2 YYNGEE. This CDR3 is CASSAYGGQNTEAFF. DNA of the CDR3: TGTGCCAGCAGCGCCTACGGCGGACAAAACACTGAAGCTTTCTTT.

The chain is built from TRBV6-1 and TRBJ2-1; 7 bases line up with TRBD1. Germline assignment: CDR1 MNHNS and CDR2 SASEGT. V gave up 4 bases and J gave up 3 bases; unmatched junction bases: 9. The length of the CDR3 is 16 residues. CDR3 sequence: CASSGSTGPRYNEQFF. The DNA of the CDR3 is TGTGCCAGCAGTGGGTCGACAGGGCCCCGCTACAATGAGCAGTTCTTC.

This sequence joins TRBV21-1 and TRBJ2-7; TRBD2 was called by the table and not checked on the DNA. TRBV21-1 constitutes a pseudogene. This CDR3 spans 14 amino acids. The CDR3 reads CASTTREASYEQYF. In DNA form, the CDR3 reads TGTGCCAGCACCACCCGGGAGGCCTCCTACGAGCAGTACTTC.

CDR3 loop: CASSLLAGVDTQYF. CDR3 nucleotide sequence: TGTGCCAGCAGTTTACTAGCGGGAGTAGATACGCAGTATTTT. The chain carries TRBV27 and TRBJ2-3; 10 nucleotides align to TRBD2. The length of the CDR3 is 14 residues. Germline CDR1 is MNHEY and CDR2 is SMNVEV (reference sequence). V shed 2 bases and J 5 bases; nucleotides not matched to a gene: 1.

Only a few counts were recorded for this clone. The chain employs TRBV6-5 and TRBJ1-2, with D possibly matching TRBD1 (6 bases). Germline V gene data show CDR1 as MNHEY and CDR2 as SVGAGI. The CDR3 runs to 13 residues. V lost 2 bases, J lost 7 bases, and 11 bases lay in between. The CDR3 nucleotides read TGTGCCAGCAGTTACACAGGGATGCGTGGCTACACCTTC. This codes for CASSYTGMRGYTF.

The gene calls are TRBV5-1 and TRBJ1-1; 8 nucleotides match TRBD1. The CDR3 has 14 residues. Trimming took 1 base from V and 4 from J; bases not matched to a gene: 3. The germline gives CDR1 SGHRS, CDR2 YFSETQ. CDR3 residues: CASSLLGQATEAFF. The CDR3 DNA reads as TGCGCCAGCAGCTTGTTGGGACAGGCCACTGAAGCTTTCTTT. Full variable domain (rest looked up from reference TRBV5-1 and TRBJ1-1): KAGVTQTPRYLIKTRGQQVTLSCSPISGHRSVSWYQQTPGQGLQFLFEYFSETQRNKGNFPGRFSGRQFSNSRSEMNVSTLELGDSALYLCASSLLGQATEAFFGQGTRLTVV.